A selection of T cell receptor beta chains follows, all from one sample in a study of STAT5B mutations in CD4+ large granular lymphocyte leukemia. Data came from immunoSEQ multiplex PCR; TCRdb stores just in-frame clones and leaves some out. This sample yields around 33,000 clones, of which about four fifths are seen a single time; approximately 4% belongs to the top ten. The material sequenced was CD4+ T cells from blood buffy coats. Receptors originate from a human donor in good health. Each CDR3 is given with its conserved first and last residue. Fields, in order: V gene, J gene, CDR3 protein.

V: TRBV5-1
J: TRBJ1-2
CDR3: CASSLPGTAKGSYGYTF

V: TRBV2
J: TRBJ1-4
CDR3: CASMVGTDEKLFF

V: TRBV6-1
J: TRBJ2-3
CDR3: CATQGRFSTDTQYF

V: TRBV18
J: TRBJ2-5
CDR3: CASSSTAGGQETQYF

V: TRBV30
J: TRBJ1-1
CDR3: CAWSVRWGAARSTEAFF

V: TRBV19
J: TRBJ2-7
CDR3: CASSSASGEQYF

V: TRBV10-3
J: TRBJ1-2
CDR3: CAISEQGYGYTF

V: TRBV6-1
J: TRBJ2-7
CDR3: CASSERAQAPSYEQYF

V: TRBV20-1
J: TRBJ2-7
CDR3: CSARAGHEQYF

V: TRBV7-2
J: TRBJ1-2
CDR3: CASSLALLGNGYTF